Shown below are 15 T cell receptor beta chains from a single sample sequenced in a study of blood T cell repertoires in COVID-19. Using immunoSEQ multiplex PCR, the repertoire was profiled, and TCRdb retains in-frame clones only, with some absent. The data show some 400,000 clones, roughly nine tenths seen once. The sample was PBMCs or T cells enriched from blood (not recorded which). Receptor source: a woman aged 40 to 50 who had been exposed to COVID-19.

CDR3 region: CASSRPPGSEAFF. CDR3 nucleotides: TGTGCCAGCAGCCGACCGCCCGGGTCTGAAGCTTTCTTT. The rearrangement uses TRBV7-2 and TRBJ1-1; D gene ambiguous. The V gene's germline CDR1 is SGHTA and CDR2 FQGNSA. There are 13 residues in the CDR3. V was trimmed by 5 bases and J by 6 bases, leaving 13 bases between them.

The chain employs TRBV9 and TRBJ2-1; 8 nucleotides line up with TRBD1. Germline assignment: CDR1 SGDLS and CDR2 YYNGEE. Unmatched junction bases numbered 11, after V lost 0 bases and J lost 0 bases. CDR3 length: 19 residues. CDR3 DNA sequence: TGTGCCAGCAGCGTAGGCCCAGGGACAGGCTATAGCTCCTACAATGAGCAGTTCTTC. It specifies CASSVGPGTGYSSYNEQFF.

J is TRBJ1-5 and V is TRBV5-1, with a tentative D call TRBD1 (6 bases). Trimming cost V 2 bases and J 5 bases, with 8 bases left between them. CDR3 length: 13 residues. CDR1 is SGHRS and CDR2 is YFSETQ in the germline V gene. The CDR3 sequence: CASSFEGDQPQHF. In nucleotides, the CDR3 is TGCGCCAGCAGCTTCGAGGGGGATCAGCCCCAGCATTTT.

J is TRBJ2-1 and V is TRBV9, with 15 nucleotides matching TRBD2. Germline-derived CDR1 and CDR2 are SGDLS and YYNGEE. V dropped 4 bases and J dropped 0; count of bases not matched to a gene: 8. The CDR3 runs to 19 residues. CDR3 loop: CASSLGLAGGLSSYNEQFF. CDR3 in DNA: TGTGCCAGCAGCTTAGGACTAGCGGGAGGGTTGAGCTCCTACAATGAGCAGTTCTTC.

The chain recombines TRBV7-3 with TRBJ1-2; 7 nucleotides match TRBD1. The CDR3 has 15 residues. CDR1 and CDR2 from the germline V gene are SGHTA and FQGTGA. J was trimmed by 6 bases and V by 1 base; bases with no gene match: 8. The CDR3 DNA sequence: TGTGCCAGCAGCTTAATCCCCGACAGGGCCGATGGCTACACCTTC. The encoded protein is CASSLIPDRADGYTF.

J is TRBJ1-1 and V is TRBV2; D perhaps matches TRBD1 (6 bases). This CDR3 has 16 amino acids. Germline lookup yields CDR1 SNHLY and CDR2 FYNNEI. V lost 6 bases and J lost 1, with 18 bases in between. In nucleotides, the CDR3 is TGTGCCAGCAGCCCCGGCAGGGGCAATGGGAACACTGAAGCTTTCTTT. It codes for CASSPGRGNGNTEAFF.

The CDR3 sequence is CASSIPWSGGSEQFF. The CDR3 region has the DNA TGTGCCAGTAGTATACCCTGGAGCGGGGGCTCTGAGCAGTTCTTC. The V and J genes are TRBV19 and TRBJ2-1; 8 bases are shared with TRBD2. The CDR3 loop spans 15 amino acids. From germline, CDR1 is LNHDA and CDR2 SQIVND (reference sequence). The V and J ends lost 2 bases and 9 bases, in that order; junction bases with no gene match: 9.

The chain is built from TRBV3-1 (or the pseudogene TRBV3-2) and TRBJ1-5, with 9 bases lining up with TRBD1. Unmatched junction bases numbered 6, after V lost 5 bases and J lost 7 bases. The CDR3 has 14 residues. The germline V gene encodes CDR1 LGHDT and CDR2 YNNKEL (reference sequence). The CDR3 loop reads CASSKQGAGQPQHF. The CDR3 nucleotides read TGTGCCAGCAGCAAACAGGGGGCCGGGCAGCCCCAGCATTTT.

V is TRBV2 and J is TRBJ1-1, with 7 positions matching TRBD1. V dropped 9 bases and J dropped 1; count of bases not matched to a gene: 14. The CDR3 is 16 residues long. The V gene's germline CDR1 is SNHLY and CDR2 FYNNEI. CDR3 sequence: CASRRQGQNRNTEAFF. CDR3 coding DNA: TGTGCCAGTCGACGACAGGGCCAAAACCGGAACACTGAAGCTTTCTTT.

The CDR3 DNA reads TGCGCCAGCAGCTTGGGCGGGGTCAGCACTGAAGCTTTCTTT. Protein: CASSLGGVSTEAFF. The rearrangement uses TRBV5-1 and TRBJ1-1; D remains unclear. V gave up 0 bases and J gave up 4 bases, with 10 bases separating them. CDR3 length equals 14 residues. Germline CDR1 and CDR2: SGHRS and YFSETQ.

CDR3 amino acids: CSASRENYGYTF. Here the CDR3 DNA reads TGCAGTGCTAGTCGGGAGAACTATGGCTACACCTTC. The rearrangement joins TRBV20-1 to TRBJ1-2, with unresolved D. The CDR3 is 12 amino acids. The V gene lost 3 bases and the J gene lost 2 bases, with 7 bases spanning the gap. Per germline, CDR1 DFQATT and CDR2 SNEGSKA (reference sequence).

The CDR3 is CASSLAPGRETQYF. The DNA of the CDR3 is TGCGCCAGCAGCTTGGCCCCAGGGCGAGAGACCCAGTACTTC. The chain combines TRBV5-1 with TRBJ2-5; the D gene is possibly TRBD1 (5 bases). The germline V and J ends were trimmed by 0 bases and 4 bases, with 10 bases remaining between them. Per germline, CDR1 SGHRS and CDR2 YFSETQ. The CDR3 spans 14 residues.

This sequence joins TRBV29-1 and TRBJ2-5, with D perhaps matching TRBD2 (7 bases). V dropped 7 bases and J dropped 1 base, with 13 bases sitting between them. The germline V gene encodes CDR1 SQVTM and CDR2 ANQGSEA. The CDR3 loop spans 13 amino acids. CDR3: CSARRGGQETQYF. Here the CDR3 DNA reads TGCAGCGCCCGAAGGGGGGGCCAAGAGACCCAGTACTTC. Full variable domain (rest looked up from reference TRBV29-1 and TRBJ2-5): SAVISQKPSRDICQRGTSLTIQCQVDSQVTMMFWYRQQPGQSLTLIATANQGSEATYESGFVIDKFPISRPNLTFSTLTVSNMSPEDSSIYLCSARRGGQETQYFGPGTRLLVL.

The chain carries TRBV27 and TRBJ1-2; TRBD1 agrees at 7 bases. There are 16 residues in the CDR3. The J segment lost 4 bases and the V segment lost 6 bases, leaving 14 bases of the junction unmatched. Looked up from germline, CDR1 is MNHEY and CDR2 is SMNVEV (reference sequence). The CDR3 here is CASRPGQDFSFYGYTF. CDR3 DNA: TGTGCCAGCAGGCCTGGACAGGATTTCAGCTTCTATGGCTACACCTTC.

This chain uses TRBV7-8 with TRBJ1-1; D gene ambiguous. Per germline, CDR1 SGHVS and CDR2 FQNEAQ. V gave up 1 base and J gave up 3 bases, with 12 bases separating them. CDR3 length equals 15 residues. In nucleotides, the CDR3 is TGTGCCAGCAGCTTAGAAGGACTTGGGTACACTGAAGCTTTCTTT. This encodes CASSLEGLGYTEAFF. Based on the CDR3 plus reference TRBV7-8 and TRBJ1-1, the full variable domain is GAGVSQSPRYKVAKRGQDVALRCDPISGHVSLFWYQQALGQGPEFLTYFQNEAQLDKSGLPSDRFFAERPEGSVSTLKIQRTQQEDSAVYLCASSLEGLGYTEAFFGQGTRLTVV.